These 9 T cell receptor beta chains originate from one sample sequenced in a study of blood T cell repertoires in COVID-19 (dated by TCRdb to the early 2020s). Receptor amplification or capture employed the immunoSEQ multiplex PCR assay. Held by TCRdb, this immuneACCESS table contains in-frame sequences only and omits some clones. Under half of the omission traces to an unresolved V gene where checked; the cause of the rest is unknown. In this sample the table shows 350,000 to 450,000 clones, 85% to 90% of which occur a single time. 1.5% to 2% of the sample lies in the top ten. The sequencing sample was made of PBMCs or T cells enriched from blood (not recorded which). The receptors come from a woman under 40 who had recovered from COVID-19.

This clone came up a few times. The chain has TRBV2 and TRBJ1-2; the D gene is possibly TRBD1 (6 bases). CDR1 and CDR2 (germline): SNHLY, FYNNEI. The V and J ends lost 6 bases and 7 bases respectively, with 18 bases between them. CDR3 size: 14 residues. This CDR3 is CASRNLTGTFGYTF. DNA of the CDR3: TGTGCCAGCAGGAACCTAACAGGGACCTTTGGCTACACCTTC. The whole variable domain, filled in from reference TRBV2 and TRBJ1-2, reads EPEVTQTPSHQVTQMGQEVILRCVPISNHLYFYWYRQILGQKVEFLVSFYNNEISEKSEIFDDQFSVERPDGSNFTLKIRSTKLEDSAMYFCASRNLTGTFGYTFGSGTRLTVV.

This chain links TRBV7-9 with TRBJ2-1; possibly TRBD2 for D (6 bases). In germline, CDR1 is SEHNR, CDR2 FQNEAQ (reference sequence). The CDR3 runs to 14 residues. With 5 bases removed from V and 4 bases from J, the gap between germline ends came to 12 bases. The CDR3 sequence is CASSPTGGYNEQFF. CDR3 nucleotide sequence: TGTGCCAGCAGCCCCACAGGAGGGTACAATGAGCAGTTCTTC. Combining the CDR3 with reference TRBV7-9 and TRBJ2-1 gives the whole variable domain DTGVSQNPRHKITKRGQNVTFRCDPISEHNRLYWYRQTLGQGPEFLTYFQNEAQLEKSRLLSDRFSAERPKGSFSTLEIQRTEQGDSAMYLCASSPTGGYNEQFFGPGTRLTVL.

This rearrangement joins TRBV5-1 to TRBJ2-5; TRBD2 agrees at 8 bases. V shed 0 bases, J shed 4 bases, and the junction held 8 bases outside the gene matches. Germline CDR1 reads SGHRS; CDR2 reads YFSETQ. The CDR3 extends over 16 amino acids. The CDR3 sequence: CASSLDASGFGETQYF. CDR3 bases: TGCGCCAGCAGCTTGGACGCTAGCGGGTTTGGAGAGACCCAGTACTTC.

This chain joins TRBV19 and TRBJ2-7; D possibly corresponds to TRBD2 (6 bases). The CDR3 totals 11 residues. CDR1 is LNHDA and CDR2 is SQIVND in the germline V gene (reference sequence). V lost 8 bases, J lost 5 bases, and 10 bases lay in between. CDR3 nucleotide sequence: TGTGCCAGTGCGGGGCTGGACGAGCAGTACTTC. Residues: CASAGLDEQYF.

CDR3 DNA sequence: TGTGCCAGCAGTTCCCACGACAGGGGAGATACGCAGTATTTT. This gives the protein CASSSHDRGDTQYF. The J gene is TRBJ2-3, the V gene TRBV27; 8 nucleotides line up with TRBD1. V gave up 4 bases and J gave up 5 bases; unmatched junction bases: 5. CDR1 and CDR2 from the germline V gene are MNHEY and SMNVEV (reference sequence). The CDR3 loop spans 14 amino acids.

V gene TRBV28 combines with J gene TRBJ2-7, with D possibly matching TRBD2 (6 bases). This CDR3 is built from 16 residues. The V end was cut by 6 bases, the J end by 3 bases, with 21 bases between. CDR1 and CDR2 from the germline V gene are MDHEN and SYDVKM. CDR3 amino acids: CASRGTGVGGRYEQYF. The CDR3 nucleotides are TGTGCCAGCAGGGGAACGGGGGTAGGAGGGCGCTACGAGCAGTACTTC.

CDR3 sequence (DNA): TGTGCCAGCAGTTACGAGGGTACTGGGGCCAACGTCCTGACTTTC. Translated: CASSYEGTGANVLTF. J is TRBJ2-6 and V is TRBV6-6, with D perhaps TRBD2 (5 bases). CDR1 is MNHNY and CDR2 is SVGAGI in the germline V gene (reference sequence). Trimming left V 2 bases short and J 2 bases short, with 7 bases between. The CDR3 consists of 15 residues.

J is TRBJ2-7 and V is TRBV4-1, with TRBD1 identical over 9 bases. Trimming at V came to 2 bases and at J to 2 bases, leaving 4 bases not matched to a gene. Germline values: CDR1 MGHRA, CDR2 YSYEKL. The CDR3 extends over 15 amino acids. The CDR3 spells CASSQPTGGAYEQYF. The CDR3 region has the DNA TGCGCCAGCAGCCAACCGACAGGGGGAGCCTACGAGCAGTACTTC.

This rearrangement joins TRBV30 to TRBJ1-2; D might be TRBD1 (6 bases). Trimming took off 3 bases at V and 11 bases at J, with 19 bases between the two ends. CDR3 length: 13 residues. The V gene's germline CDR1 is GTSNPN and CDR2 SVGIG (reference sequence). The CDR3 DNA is TGTGCCTGGAGCGACCGCTACAGGGTTCGGTACACCTTC. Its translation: CAWSDRYRVRYTF. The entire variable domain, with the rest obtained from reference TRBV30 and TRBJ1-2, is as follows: SQTIHQWPATLVQPVGSPLSLECTVEGTSNPNLYWYRQAAGRGLQLLFYSVGIGQISSEVPQNLSASRPQDRQFILSSKKLLLSDSGFYLCAWSDRYRVRYTFGSGTRLTVV.